This T cell receptor beta chain was captured by sequencing in a study of OX40 agonist ivuxolimab in advanced cancers. Study conclusions and caveats: Dosing at 0.1 to 3.0 mg/kg was accompanied by clonal expansion of CD4+ and CD8+ blood T cells by week 6.

The data were produced by immunoSEQ multiplex PCR, yet TCRdb's version contains in-frame clones alone and is incomplete. The sample lists tens of thousands of clones; about 85% were seen once. In the case of this clone: What it binds is not known.

Patients were excluded for autoimmune disease history or systemic immunosuppression. Looked up from germline, CDR1 is MNHEY and CDR2 is SVGAGI. The CDR3 has 13 amino acids. V lost 9 bases and J 2 bases, leaving 13 bases between the germline ends. The input for sequencing was CD4+ or CD8+ T cells sorted from blood, taken in a trial of the OX40 agonist ivuxolimab. The chain employs TRBV6-5 and TRBJ1-2, with TRBD1 as a possible D gene (6 bases). The sequence derives from an adult with an advanced solid tumor such as melanoma, head and neck, liver or kidney cancer. The CDR3 DNA follows: TGTGCCAGTTCTTTGGGGGCGAACTATGGCTACACCTTC. Translating it yields CASSLGANYGYTF.